The 21 T cell receptor beta chains in this list originate from one sample, sequenced in a study of Ad26.COV2.S vaccination and SARS-CoV-2 variants. Described treatment: 15 to 20 received Ad26.COV2.S at low or high dose, single or two shots; about 5 received placebo; per-sample allocation not given. Sample collection was performed on day 63 after the first vaccine or placebo injection. Clones were sequenced by immunoSEQ multiplex PCR, and TCRdb holds only the in-frame ones, with some missing. The profile shows approximately 480,000 clones, 87% of them singletons. The source material was peripheral blood, sampled in a trial of Ad26.COV2.S vaccine versus placebo. These receptors were taken from a person aged 18-60 years who received the Ad26.COV2.S COVID-19 vaccine or a placebo.

This clone was found once. This rearrangement joins TRBV7-2 to TRBJ1-2; TRBD1 agrees at 11 bases. CDR1 and CDR2 (germline): SGHTA, FQGNSA. The CDR3 sequence is 14 residues long. With 4 bases clipped from V and 7 bases from J, the junction kept 5 bases outside the gene matches. DNA of the CDR3: TGTGCCAGCAGCTCGGGACAGGGGGTTGTTGGCTACACCTTC. It translates to CASSSGQGVVGYTF.

In DNA form, the CDR3 reads TGTGCCAGCAGCCGAAGGACGAACACTGAAGCTTTCTTT. It is translated as CASSRRTNTEAFF. The rearrangement joins TRBV7-3 to TRBJ1-1; D is ambiguous. The length of the CDR3 is 13 residues. Deletions cut 5 bases from V and 1 base from J, with 8 bases between. CDR1 SGHTA and CDR2 FQGTGA come from the germline V gene.

The rearrangement uses TRBV7-2 and TRBJ2-7; D possibly corresponds to TRBD2 (5 bases). Germline V gene lookup returns CDR1 SGHTA and CDR2 FQGNSA. The CDR3 length is 15 residues. V lost 3 bases and J 2 bases, leaving 14 bases between the germline ends. Here the CDR3 reads CASSFRAGGAYEQYF. The DNA for the CDR3 is TGTGCCAGCAGCTTCCGTGCGGGTGGGGCCTACGAGCAGTACTTC.

CDR3: CASGLRGRGGTGELFF. DNA of the CDR3: TGTGCCAGCGGTTTGAGGGGCAGGGGTGGAACCGGGGAGCTGTTTTTT. This chain joins TRBV6-2 or TRBV6-3 and TRBJ2-2; D is possibly TRBD1 (6 bases). V was clipped by 8 bases and J by 5 bases, with 21 bases between them. From germline, CDR1 is MNHEY and CDR2 SVGEGT. The CDR3 spans 16 residues.

V gene TRBV30 combines with J gene TRBJ1-2; 7 positions agree with TRBD1. This CDR3 spans 12 amino acids. Trimming removed 8 bases from V and 5 bases from J; junction bases left unmatched: 8. Germline V CDR1 and CDR2: GTSNPN, SVGIG (reference sequence). CDR3 sequence (DNA): TGTGCCGGAACAGGGGTGGGTTATGGCTACACCTTC. Translating it yields CAGTGVGYGYTF.

This clone was counted only a few times. The V call is TRBV5-4, the J call TRBJ1-1; D uncertain. This CDR3 spans 16 amino acids. Germline V gene sequence: CDR1 SGHNT, CDR2 YYREEE (reference sequence). Trimming removed 0 bases at V and 2 bases at J, with 14 bases between. The CDR3 bases are TGTGCCAGCAGCTTGGATGGCAGCCCCCAAAACACTGAAGCTTTCTTT. The encoded protein is CASSLDGSPQNTEAFF.

The chain uses TRBV2 and TRBJ1-5; D remains unclear. V dropped 3 bases and J dropped 4 bases, with 7 bases sitting between them. Germline V CDR1 and CDR2: SNHLY, FYNNEI. The CDR3 loop spans 13 amino acids. The CDR3 region is CASSDTRNQPQHF. Written as DNA, the CDR3 is TGTGCCAGCAGTGACACCCGTAATCAGCCCCAGCATTTT.

This clone was detected a few times. This rearrangement joins TRBV5-6 to TRBJ2-7; TRBD2 aligns across 10 bases. CDR1 is SGHDT and CDR2 is YYEEEE in the germline V gene. The V gene end was trimmed by 2 bases and the J gene end by 5 bases; junction bases not matched to a gene: 4. The CDR3 totals 14 residues. CDR3 region: CASSFGLAGDEQYF. In nucleotides, the CDR3 is TGTGCCAGCAGCTTTGGGCTAGCGGGAGACGAGCAGTACTTC.

V and J are TRBV9 and TRBJ2-3; D unclear. The V gene lost 0 bases and the J gene lost 6 bases, with 11 bases spanning the gap. The CDR3 is 14 amino acids. CDR1 is SGDLS and CDR2 is YYNGEE in the germline V gene. The CDR3 nucleotides read TGTGCCAGCAGCGTAGCTTCGTCGGTGGATACGCAGTATTTT. This translates into CASSVASSVDTQYF.

The V and J genes are TRBV7-2 and TRBJ2-1; 11 bases are shared with TRBD2. V lost 6 bases and J lost 4; bases outside the gene matches: 5. This CDR3 spans 15 amino acids. The V gene's germline CDR1 is SGHTA and CDR2 FQGNSA. Here the CDR3 reads CASRTGTSGYNEQFF. CDR3 nucleotides: TGTGCCAGCAGGACCGGGACTAGCGGATACAATGAGCAGTTCTTC.

The CDR3 nucleotides read TGTGCCAGCAGTCCGGGGGGCGAGGCAGATACGCAGTATTTT. It codes for CASSPGGEADTQYF. The chain couples TRBV19 to TRBJ2-3; D is possibly TRBD2 (7 bases). V was trimmed by 9 bases and J by 4 bases, leaving 17 bases between them. This CDR3 has 14 residues. CDR1 is LNHDA and CDR2 is SQIVND in the germline V gene (reference sequence).

This clone was found once. The chain uses TRBV12-5 and TRBJ1-1; D might be TRBD1 (5 bases). Germline lookup yields CDR1 LGHNT and CDR2 FRNRAP. The CDR3 has 16 amino acids. The ends were cut back, 7 bases at V and 1 base at J, with 19 bases in the middle. CDR3 sequence (DNA): TGTGCTAGTGTCGGAAAAAAGGGGATAGAGAACACTGAAGCTTTCTTT. As protein: CASVGKKGIENTEAFF.

In DNA, the CDR3 is TGTGCCAGCAGTTATGACGGGACCGCTCTCTCCTACGAGCAGTACTTC. Its protein is CASSYDGTALSYEQYF. The rearrangement links TRBV6-2 or TRBV6-3 to TRBJ2-7; D may be TRBD1 or TRBD2 (5 bases each). The CDR3 is made up of 16 amino acids. With 3 bases removed from V and 0 bases from J, the gap between germline ends came to 15 bases. Germline V lookup: CDR1 MNHEY, CDR2 SVGEGT.

The chain joins TRBV19 to TRBJ2-1; TRBD1 matches 9 bases. V gave up 1 base and J gave up 7 bases; unmatched junction bases: 5. The germline CDR1 and CDR2 sequences are LNHDA and SQIVND (reference sequence). CDR3 length equals 15 residues. This chain's CDR3 is CASSIGGQGTNEQFF. CDR3 sequence (DNA): TGTGCCAGTAGTATAGGGGGACAGGGCACGAATGAGCAGTTCTTC.

This sequence joins TRBV10-3 and TRBJ1-1; D gene ambiguous. The length of the CDR3 is 14 residues. V dropped 6 bases and J dropped 5 bases, with 16 bases sitting between them. Germline CDR1 and CDR2: ENHRY and SYGVKD. The CDR3 nucleotides are TGTGCCATCAGGCCGGACGGAGGTGGGACTGAAGCTTTCTTT. Translating gives CAIRPDGGGTEAFF.

The chain joins TRBV7-9 to TRBJ2-7; TRBD1 is a possible D gene (8 bases). Trimming removed 5 bases from V and 1 base from J, with 12 bases in between. This CDR3 is built from 14 residues. The germline CDR1 and CDR2 sequences are SEHNR and FQNEAQ (reference sequence). CDR3 DNA sequence: TGTGCCAGCAGCATACAGGGGGGGTCCTACGAGCAGTACTTC. Encoded protein: CASSIQGGSYEQYF. The whole variable domain, filled in from reference TRBV7-9 and TRBJ2-7, reads DTGVSQNPRHKITKRGQNVTFRCDPISEHNRLYWYRQTLGQGPEFLTYFQNEAQLEKSRLLSDRFSAERPKGSFSTLEIQRTEQGDSAMYLCASSIQGGSYEQYFGPGTRLTVT.

In its sample, this clone was seen a few times. J is TRBJ1-2 and V is TRBV7-9, with a possible D match to TRBD1 (5 bases). CDR1 and CDR2 (germline): SEHNR, FQNEAQ (reference sequence). The CDR3 length is 15 residues. The V end lost 1 base, the J end lost 5 bases, and 14 bases lay between the germline ends. CDR3 in DNA: TGTGCCAGCAGCTTAGAGGGCCGGGACCTTTATGGCTACACCTTC. Protein sequence: CASSLEGRDLYGYTF.

The chain uses TRBV19 and TRBJ2-3; possibly TRBD2 for D (5 bases). The ends were cut back, 1 base at V and 2 bases at J, with 10 bases in the middle. The germline V gene has CDR1 LNHDA and CDR2 SQIVND (reference sequence). This CDR3 has 15 residues. For the CDR3, the DNA is TGTGCCAGTAGTATAGCTAGCCGGATCACAGATACGCAGTATTTT. It translates to CASSIASRITDTQYF.

CDR3 in amino acids: CASSPGLGDTQYF. In nucleotides, the CDR3 is TGTGCCAGCAGCCCTGGGTTGGGAGATACGCAGTATTTT. The chain recombines TRBV7-9 with TRBJ2-3; D call uncertain. CDR3 length: 13 residues. The germline V and J ends were trimmed by 5 bases and 5 bases, with 11 bases remaining between them. CDR1 and CDR2 (germline): SEHNR, FQNEAQ (reference sequence).

The chain links TRBV28 to TRBJ2-7, with D unresolved. In germline, CDR1 is MDHEN, CDR2 SYDVKM. This CDR3 contains 14 residues. V dropped 6 bases and J dropped 3 bases, with 15 bases sitting between them. The CDR3 DNA follows: TGTGCCAGCAGCACTCATAATATAATCTACGAGCAGTACTTC. Its translation: CASSTHNIIYEQYF.

V is TRBV6-6 and J is TRBJ2-7, with unresolved D. CDR3 length: 11 amino acids. With 5 bases removed from V and 7 bases from J, the gap between germline ends came to 9 bases. Germline values: CDR1 MNHNY, CDR2 SVGAGI (reference sequence). The CDR3 protein is CASSPTREQYF. The CDR3 region has the DNA TGTGCCAGCAGTCCCACCAGGGAGCAGTACTTC.